The following is a T cell receptor (beta chain) sequence with its context. Antigen: not known. As originally analysed: Clinicopathological groups differed in CDR3, with these differences serving to build a distant-metastasis classifier for papillary thyroid cancer. Using MiXCR, TCRdb re-called clones from the PCR reads. TCRdb's processing, not the authors' own work, is the source of the V and J calls. The profile shows 3,500 to 5,000 clones, around 38% of them singletons. Until they underwent thyroid surgery, no patient had received any treatment. Germline-derived CDR1 and CDR2 are SGHDT and YYEEEE. V dropped 4 bases and J dropped 2 bases, with 15 bases sitting between them. CDR3 length equals 15 residues. The data are from a study of metastatic and nonmetastatic thyroid tumors. Study at large: A comparison of repertoires was made across blood and tumor or nodule tissue from malignant and benign thyroid patients.

Overall study findings and caveats: The reported finding was significantly higher TCR beta diversity in malignant thyroid tumors relative to benign nodules, in blood and tumor.

Sequences were obtained from tumor tissue. This chain joins TRBV5-6 and TRBJ1-2; D ambiguous. This receptor was identified in a male donor with papillary thyroid cancer or a benign thyroid nodule (not recorded which). Some clones in this sample may be carry-over from other donors' samples. Written as DNA, the CDR3 is TGTGCCAGCAGCACAGACCTAGAACTCAACTATGGCTACACCTTC. Translating gives CASSTDLELNYGYTF.